These T cell receptor beta chains were read from a single sample in a study of early T cells in non-severe SARS-CoV-2 infection. TCRdb ran MiXCR on the 5' RACE reads and lists one entry per CDR3 protein. The table has about 50,000 distinct CDR3 sequences, roughly 10% seen once. The sample was whole blood. These receptors were collected from an adult who was a healthcare worker with PCR-confirmed SARS-CoV-2 infection or an uninfected control (not recorded which). CDR3s include the opening cysteine and the closing phenylalanine or tryptophan. The D gene is left open where the match is weak. Only some rows state a clone size, as once, few, many or a class for expanded clones.

CDR3 protein	CDR3 DNA	D gene	clone size	V gene	J gene
CSARGFVGPKRTDTQYF	TGCAGTGCTAGAGGATTTGTTGGACCTAAACGCACAGATACGCAGTATTTT	NA	many	TRBV20-1	TRBJ2-3
CASTPSLNTEAFF	TGTGCCAGCACCCCCAGCCTGAACACTGAAGCTTTCTTT	NA	many	TRBV13	TRBJ1-1
CASSLAQGATPLHF	TGTGCCAGCAGCTTAGCGCAGGGGGCCACACCCCTCCACTTT	TRBD1	many	TRBV7-2	TRBJ1-6
CASSLAHRDSGTFF	TGTGCCAGCAGCTTAGCCCACCGGGACAGCGGTACTTTCTTT	TRBD1	many	TRBV13	TRBJ1-1
CASSSSTGELFF	TGTGCCAGCAGCTCGTCAACCGGGGAGCTGTTTTTT	NA	many	TRBV11-3	TRBJ2-2
CASSLAGQGLKRVQYF	TGTGCCAGCAGCTTAGCGGGACAGGGCCTAAAACGGGTTCAGTACTTC	TRBD1	NA	TRBV7-2	TRBJ2-4
CASSWGQGANYGYTF	TGCGCCAGCAGCTGGGGACAGGGGGCGAACTATGGCTACACCTTC	TRBD1	once	TRBV5-1	TRBJ1-2
CASSPGPTYEQYF	TGTGCCAGCAGTCCGGGACCCACCTACGAGCAGTACTTC	NA	few	TRBV27	TRBJ2-7
CASNIGLYSPLHF	TGCGCCAGCAATATTGGTTTGTACTCACCCCTCCACTTT	NA	few	TRBV10-2	TRBJ1-6
CSAKAGTGGNIQYF	TGCAGCGCCAAGGCCGGGACAGGGGGCAACATTCAGTACTTC	TRBD1	few	TRBV29-1	TRBJ2-4
CASSLVPSGSSTDTQYF	TGTGCCAGCAGCTTAGTCCCCAGCGGCTCTAGCACAGATACGCAGTATTTT	NA	many	TRBV7-2	TRBJ2-3
CAWKVRFRAGANTEAFF	TGTGCCTGGAAAGTTCGTTTTAGGGCAGGGGCGAACACTGAAGCTTTCTTT	NA	few	TRBV30	TRBJ1-1
CASSPGGYHSYEQYF	TGTGCCAGCAGTCCAGGGGGCTATCACTCCTACGAGCAGTACTTC	TRBD1	NA	TRBV6-2/TRBV6-3	TRBJ2-7
CSVANNEQFF	TGCAGCGTTGCAAACAATGAGCAGTTCTTC	NA	few	TRBV29-1	TRBJ2-1